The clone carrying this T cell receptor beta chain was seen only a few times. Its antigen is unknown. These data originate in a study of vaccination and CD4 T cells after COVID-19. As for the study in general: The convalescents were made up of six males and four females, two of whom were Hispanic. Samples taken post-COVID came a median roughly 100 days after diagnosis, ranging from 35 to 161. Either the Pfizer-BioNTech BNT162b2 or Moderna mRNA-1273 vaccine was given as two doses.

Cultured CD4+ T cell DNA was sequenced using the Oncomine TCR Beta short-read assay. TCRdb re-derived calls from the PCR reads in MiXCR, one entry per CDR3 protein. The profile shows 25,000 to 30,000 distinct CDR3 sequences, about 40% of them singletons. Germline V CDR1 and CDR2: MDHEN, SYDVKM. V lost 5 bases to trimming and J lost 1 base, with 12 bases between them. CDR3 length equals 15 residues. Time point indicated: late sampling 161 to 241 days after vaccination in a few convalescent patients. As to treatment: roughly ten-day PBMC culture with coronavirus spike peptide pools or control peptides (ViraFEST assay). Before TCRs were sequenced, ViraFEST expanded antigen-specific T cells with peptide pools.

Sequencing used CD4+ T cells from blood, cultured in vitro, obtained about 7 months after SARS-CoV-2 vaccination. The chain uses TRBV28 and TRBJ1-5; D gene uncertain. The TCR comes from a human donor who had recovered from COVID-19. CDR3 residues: CASSRRITSNQPQHF. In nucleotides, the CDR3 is TGTGCCAGCAGTCGACGGATTACGAGCAATCAGCCCCAGCATTTT.